A selection of T cell receptor beta chains follows, all from one sample in a study of blood T cell repertoires in COVID-19. Using immunoSEQ multiplex PCR, the repertoire was profiled, and TCRdb retains in-frame clones only, with some absent. This sample has about 210,000 clones, with approximately 84% found just once. The sequenced sample was peripheral blood. These receptors were taken from a woman in her forties or fifties with active or convalescent COVID-19. Each CDR3 is given with its conserved first and last residue. D genes are given only for firm matches. Clone size appears in some rows only: once, few, many, or a class for an expanded clone.

D gene	V gene	clone size	J gene	CDR3 DNA	CDR3 protein
NA	TRBV28	NA	TRBJ2-6	TGTGCCAGCAGCCCGACATTCGCCAACGTCCTGACTTTC	CASSPTFANVLTF
NA	TRBV12-5	NA	TRBJ1-3	TGTGCTAGTGATTTCCCCAGTGGTCCTGGAAACACCATATATTTT	CASDFPSGPGNTIYF
NA	TRBV28	NA	TRBJ1-1	TGTGCCAGCAGTTCGGGGGGCGCCTCGAGTTTGGCTTTCTTT	CASSSGGASSLAFF
TRBD1	TRBV10-2	once	TRBJ1-4	TGCGCCAGCAGTGAGCGAGGGACAGGTGAAAAACTGTTTTTT	CASSERGTGEKLFF
NA	TRBV29-1	few	TRBJ1-1	TGCAGCGCCGACCGAGGGACTCCTGAAGCTTTCTTT	CSADRGTPEAFF
NA	TRBV14	NA	TRBJ2-2	TGTGCCAGCAGCCAAGATCGGTCGTCGTGGACCGGGGAGCTGTTTTTT	CASSQDRSSWTGELFF
TRBD2	TRBV7-3	NA	TRBJ2-2	TGTGCCAGCAGCCCCCAGGGCGGGACTAGGGCGTTCGGGGAGCTGTTTTTT	CASSPQGGTRAFGELFF
TRBD1	TRBV5-1	NA	TRBJ1-5	TGCGCCAGCAGCTTGGCCCTGGGTTTGCGGACAGGGGGCTATTATAGCAATCAGCCCCAGCATTTT	CASSLALGLRTGGYYSNQPQHF
NA	TRBV6-1	NA	TRBJ2-3	TGTGCCAGCAGTGAAGGTACAGGTTACACAGATACGCAGTATTTT	CASSEGTGYTDTQYF
NA	TRBV18	NA	TRBJ2-5	TGTGCCAGCTCAGAGTATAGCGACCAAGAGACCCAGTACTTC	CASSEYSDQETQYF
NA	TRBV29-1	NA	TRBJ2-5	TGCAGCGCAGGACAGCGCAGGTCCGGGGAGACCCAGTACTTC	CSAGQRRSGETQYF
NA	TRBV6-1	NA	TRBJ2-4	TGTGCCAGCAGTGAGGGCCTTTGGGTGTACTTC	CASSEGLWVYF
NA	TRBV14	once	TRBJ2-1	TGTGCCAGCAGCCAAGCTCGGGGAACCGGGGTCGATGAGCAGTTCTTC	CASSQARGTGVDEQFF
NA	TRBV28	NA	TRBJ1-1	TGTGCCAGCAGTTTAGGGGGGAGAATTCCGAACACTGAAGCTTTCTTT	CASSLGGRIPNTEAFF
NA	TRBV4-1	NA	TRBJ2-7	TGCGCCAGCAGCCAAGACTCCGGACTGAGCTCCTACGAGCAGTACTTC	CASSQDSGLSSYEQYF
NA	TRBV19	NA	TRBJ2-2	TGTGCCAGTTATCCGGGGTACACCGGGGAGCTGTTTTTT	CASYPGYTGELFF
TRBD1	TRBV5-1	NA	TRBJ1-4	TGCGCCAGCAGCGAGGGGGCCCAAATCCGTGAAAAACTGTTTTTT	CASSEGAQIREKLFF
TRBD1	TRBV6-5	NA	TRBJ1-6	TGTGCCAGCAGTTCCCTCCCGGACAGGGGATCACCCCTCCACTTT	CASSSLPDRGSPLHF
TRBD1	TRBV5-6	once	TRBJ1-2	TGTGCCAGCAGCTTCGGGACAGGGGGCGAAGGCTACACCTTC	CASSFGTGGEGYTF
TRBD1	TRBV2	NA	TRBJ1-1	TGTGCCAGCAGGGACACAGGGGAGAACACTGAAGCTTTCTTT	CASRDTGENTEAFF
TRBD1	TRBV5-8	NA	TRBJ2-1	TGTGCCAGCAGGGGGATCCGGACAGGGACAAATGAGCAGTTCTTC	CASRGIRTGTNEQFF
NA	TRBV5-1	NA	TRBJ1-1	TGCGCCAGCAGCTTGGTAGGAGGCAACACTGAAGCTTTCTTT	CASSLVGGNTEAFF
TRBD1	TRBV5-6	NA	TRBJ1-3	TGTGCCAGCACCAACAGACAGGGCCTCTACTCTGGAAACACCATATATTTT	CASTNRQGLYSGNTIYF
TRBD1	TRBV29-1	NA	TRBJ1-2	TGCAGCGTGGGACAGGGGTATGGCTACACCTTC	CSVGQGYGYTF
TRBD2	TRBV28	NA	TRBJ2-1	TGTGCCAGCAGTCCCGTCTTTGGAGCGGGAGGTCCACGGTACAATGAGCAGTTCTTC	CASSPVFGAGGPRYNEQFF
NA	TRBV2	NA	TRBJ2-1	TGTGCCAGCAGGCACGACAGGGGACTACTCAGCGGTGAGCAGTTCTTC	CASRHDRGLLSGEQFF
NA	TRBV20-1	few	TRBJ1-1	TGCAGTTTCAAGGGGGACACTGAAGCTTTCTTT	CSFKGDTEAFF